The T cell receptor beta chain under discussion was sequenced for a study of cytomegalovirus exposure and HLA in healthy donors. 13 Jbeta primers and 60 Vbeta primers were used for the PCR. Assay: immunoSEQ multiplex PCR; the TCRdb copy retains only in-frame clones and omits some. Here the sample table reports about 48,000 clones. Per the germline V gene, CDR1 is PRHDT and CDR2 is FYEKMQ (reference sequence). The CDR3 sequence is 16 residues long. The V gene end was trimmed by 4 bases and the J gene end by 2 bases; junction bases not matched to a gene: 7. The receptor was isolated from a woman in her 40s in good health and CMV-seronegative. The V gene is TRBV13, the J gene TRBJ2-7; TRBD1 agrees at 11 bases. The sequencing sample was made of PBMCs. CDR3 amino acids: CASSSTGGQGAYEQYF. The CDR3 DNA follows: TGTGCCAGCAGCTCCACTGGGGGACAGGGGGCCTACGAGCAGTACTTC.